This T cell receptor (beta chain) was identified during a study of patients and donors after allogeneic stem cell transplantation. MiXCR was run by TCRdb on the RT-PCR reads, yielding one entry per CDR3 protein. The sample has 900,000 to 1,000,000 distinct CDR3 sequences, roughly 18% seen once. The source material was blood, either unsorted or a sorted T cell fraction (not recorded which). The source is a human donor who was either an allogeneic HSCT recipient or a stem cell or donor lymphocyte infusion donor (not recorded which). It is not recorded whose cells these are; they may come from a transplant donor.

Here the CDR3 reads CASTVVGAGEKLFF. The CDR3 nucleotides read TGTGCCAGTACCGTCGTTGGGGCAGGTGAAAAACTGTTTTTT. V is TRBV19 and J is TRBJ1-4, with D possibly TRBD1 on 5 matching bases. This CDR3 comprises 14 residues. CDR1 is LNHDA and CDR2 is SQIVND in the germline V gene (reference sequence). V was trimmed by 7 bases and J by 7 bases, leaving 16 bases between them.